The T cell receptor (beta chain) under discussion was sequenced for a study of beta chain features in type 1 diabetes (dated by TCRdb to 2017 to 2018). As for the study more broadly: No differences in mean age, gender distribution, total cell number or subset yield were found between patients and healthy donors. The study compared TCRB repertoires of sorted circulating CD4+ T cell subsets between recently diagnosed type 1 diabetes patients and matched healthy donors. Naive and central memory subsets were obtained from all 30 or so donors, but regulatory and stem cell-like memory subsets were isolated from only 8 patients and about eight healthy donors. Across all samples, 90 million to 130 million sorted cells were examined, and cell number per subset correlated strongly with RNA yield.

This clone has a handful of counts. Its binding antigen is unknown. No much larger clonotype is one base removed from it; base qualities were not supplied. Measured from the cysteine to the phenylalanine, the CDR3 is 13 residues long. Kept here is only the CDR3 DNA, which spans 39 bases and is read in frame from base 1. Looking up the germline V gene yields CDR1 SQVTM and CDR2 ANQGSEA. V sheds 2 bases and J sheds 1 base, leaving 8 bases between their ends. Each donor gave one peripheral blood draw, averaging around 120 mL, which was collected into heparinised tubes. A BD FACSAria II and a panel including CD45RO, CCR7, CD25, CD127, CD95 and CD27 were used to sort naive, central memory, regulatory and stem cell-like memory CD4+ T cells. Every sorted population had a purity above 95%. PBMCs were separated immediately by Lymphoprep density gradient centrifugation and were stained directly, without being cultured. So that batch effects would be minimized, each experiment stained and sorted samples in pairs, pairing one healthy donor with one patient.

Study-wide conclusions, independent of this receptor: HLA sub-analyses involved small numbers of individuals, so any influence of HLA type on TCRB rearrangement remained unresolved. Patients with type 1 diabetes made fewer insertions and deleted more nucleotides at VDJ recombination sites, implying thymic rearrangement abnormalities. Naive, central memory and regulatory TCRB repertoires appeared to be more similar among patients than among healthy donors. Shorter templates might have been favored by PCR, but patient and control samples were amplified and corrected together, so both groups would have been affected equally by any skew. Type 1 diabetes patients showed a moderate but significant shortening of TCRB CDR3 length in all four CD4+ subsets. Sequencing cDNA rather than genomic DNA could over-represent highly expressing activated cells, although activation and CD3 levels did not differ between groups.

The entire amount of isolated RNA was reverse transcribed using the High Capacity cDNA Reverse Transcription Kit, so the sequenced TCRB transcripts were expressed ones. Deep immunoSEQ sequencing was performed on naive, central memory and regulatory T cell samples, with an average of roughly 3.6 million total reads per sample. Sorted cells were lysed in RLT buffer and RNA was extracted with DNase-treated RNeasy Micro or Mini kits, depending on cell number. Each cell subset was processed separately to prevent cross-contamination, with patient and healthy donor samples processed together. The immunoSEQ multiplex PCR was used to amplify TCRB sequences from cDNA, generating 87-bp fragments that spanned the CDR3 region. The amplicons were sequenced using the Illumina HiSeq platform. Regarding the original processing steps: PCR bias was corrected computationally using synthetic template baselines, and reads within Hamming distance 2 were collapsed, with unmergeable singletons discarded. Reads were aligned to IMGT to assign V, D and J genes, CDR3 length, and insertions or deletions at six rearrangement sites. Within each subset, clonotype counts were normalized to sorted cell number, after which true diversity and Gini coefficients were computed with the tcR R package. The overlap coefficient, calculated on TCRB nucleotide sequences, was used to measure repertoire sharing. Out-of-frame TCRB sequences from naive cells were analyzed to stand in for the pre-selection repertoire. Held by TCRdb, this immuneACCESS table contains in-frame sequences only and omits some clones. Under half of the omission traces to an unresolved V gene where checked; the cause of the rest is unknown. Clone size and V and J calls were adopted from that table, with D and trimming inferred from the DNA. This sample gives about 300,000 clones in total; approximately 15% of them show up just once. The ten largest clones capture nearly 0.015% of the sample.

Sequenced material: naive CD4+ T cells from blood. Reading the label with the study, this specimen's cell subset or site is: true naive CD4+ T cells. The chain links TRBV29-1 with TRBJ2-5, with the D gene not clear enough to name. This receptor was identified in a woman aged 18 to 35 with type 1 diabetes. The DNA sequence follows: TGCAGCGTTGAACCCAGGCTCCAAGAGACCCAGTACTTC. This yields the protein CSVEPRLQETQYF.